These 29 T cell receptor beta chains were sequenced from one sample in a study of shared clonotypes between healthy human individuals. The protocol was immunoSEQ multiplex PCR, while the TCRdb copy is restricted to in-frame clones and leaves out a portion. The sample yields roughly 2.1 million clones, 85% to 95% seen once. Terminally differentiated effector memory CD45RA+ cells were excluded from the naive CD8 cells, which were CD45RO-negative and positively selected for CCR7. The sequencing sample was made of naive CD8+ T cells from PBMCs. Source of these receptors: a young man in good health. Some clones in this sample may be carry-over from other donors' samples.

The CDR3 reads CASSQEGLAVSYEQYF. The CDR3 bases are TGTGCCAGCAGCCAAGAGGGACTAGCGGTTTCCTACGAGCAGTACTTC. The chain has TRBV4-2 and TRBJ2-7; 11 bases match TRBD2. The length of the CDR3 is 16 residues. Losses at the gene ends were 0 bases for V and 1 base for J; bases not matched to a gene: 2. Germline CDR1 reads LGHNA; CDR2 reads YNFKEQ.

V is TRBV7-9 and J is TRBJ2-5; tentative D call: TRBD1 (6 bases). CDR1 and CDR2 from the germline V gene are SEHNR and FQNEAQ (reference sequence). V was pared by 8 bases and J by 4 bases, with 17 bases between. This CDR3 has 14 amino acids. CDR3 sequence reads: CASQDRMMAETQYF. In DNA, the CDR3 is TGTGCCAGCCAAGACAGGATGATGGCAGAGACCCAGTACTTC. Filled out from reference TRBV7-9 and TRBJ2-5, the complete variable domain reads DTGVSQNPRHKITKRGQNVTFRCDPISEHNRLYWYRQTLGQGPEFLTYFQNEAQLEKSRLLSDRFSAERPKGSFSTLEIQRTEQGDSAMYLCASQDRMMAETQYFGPGTRLLVL.

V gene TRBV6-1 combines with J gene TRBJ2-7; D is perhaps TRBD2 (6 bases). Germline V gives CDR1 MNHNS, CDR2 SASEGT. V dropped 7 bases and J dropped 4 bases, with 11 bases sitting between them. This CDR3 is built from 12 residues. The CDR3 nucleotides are TGTGCCAGCATGGGGGGAGCGTACGAGCAGTACTTC. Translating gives CASMGGAYEQYF.

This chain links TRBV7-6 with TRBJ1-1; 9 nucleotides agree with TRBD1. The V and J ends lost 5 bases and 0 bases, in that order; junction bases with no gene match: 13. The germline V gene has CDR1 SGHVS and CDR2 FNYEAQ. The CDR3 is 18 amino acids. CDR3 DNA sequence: TGTGCCAGCAGCATTACAGGGGGCGCGTTTGGGGTGAACACTGAAGCTTTCTTT. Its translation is CASSITGGAFGVNTEAFF.

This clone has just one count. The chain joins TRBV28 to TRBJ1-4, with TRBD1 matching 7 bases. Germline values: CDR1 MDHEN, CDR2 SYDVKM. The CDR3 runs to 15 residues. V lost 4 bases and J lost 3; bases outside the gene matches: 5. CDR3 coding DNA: TGTGCCAGCAGTTATCACAGGGGAGCTAATGAAAAACTGTTTTTT. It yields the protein CASSYHRGANEKLFF.

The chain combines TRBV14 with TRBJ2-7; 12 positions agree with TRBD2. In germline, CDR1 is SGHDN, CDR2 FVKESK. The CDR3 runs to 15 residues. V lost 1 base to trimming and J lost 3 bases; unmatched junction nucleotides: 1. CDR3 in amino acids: CASSQGTSGIYEQYF. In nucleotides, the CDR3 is TGTGCCAGCAGCCAAGGGACTAGCGGGATCTACGAGCAGTACTTC. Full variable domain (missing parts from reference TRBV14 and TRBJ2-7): EAGVTQFPSHSVIEKGQTVTLRCDPISGHDNLYWYRRVMGKEIKFLLHFVKESKQDESGMPNNRFLAERTGGTYSTLKVQPAELEDSGVYFCASSQGTSGIYEQYFGPGTRLTVT.

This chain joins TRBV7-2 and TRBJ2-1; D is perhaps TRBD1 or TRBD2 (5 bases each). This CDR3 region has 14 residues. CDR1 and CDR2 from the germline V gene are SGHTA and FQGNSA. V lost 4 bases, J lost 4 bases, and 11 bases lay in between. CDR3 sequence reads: CASSSRDRYNEQFF. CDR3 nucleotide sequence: TGTGCCAGCAGCTCCAGGGACCGATACAATGAGCAGTTCTTC.

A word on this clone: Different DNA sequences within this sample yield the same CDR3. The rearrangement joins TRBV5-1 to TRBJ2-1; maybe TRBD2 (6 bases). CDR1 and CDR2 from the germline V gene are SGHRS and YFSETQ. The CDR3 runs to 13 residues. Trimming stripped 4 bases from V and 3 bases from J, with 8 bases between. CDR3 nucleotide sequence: TGCGCCAGCAGCCCCGGGGGCTACAATGAGCAGTTCTTC. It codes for CASSPGGYNEQFF. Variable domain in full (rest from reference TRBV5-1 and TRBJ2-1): KAGVTQTPRYLIKTRGQQVTLSCSPISGHRSVSWYQQTPGQGLQFLFEYFSETQRNKGNFPGRFSGRQFSNSRSEMNVSTLELGDSALYLCASSPGGYNEQFFGPGTRLTVL.

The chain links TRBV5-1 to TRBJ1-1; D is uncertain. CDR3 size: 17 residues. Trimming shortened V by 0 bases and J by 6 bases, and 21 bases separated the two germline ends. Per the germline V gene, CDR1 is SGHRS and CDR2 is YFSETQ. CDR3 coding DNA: TGCGCCAGCAGCTTGGTGGACCGCTCTCGTGTCGACGCTGAAGCTTTCTTT. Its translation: CASSLVDRSRVDAEAFF. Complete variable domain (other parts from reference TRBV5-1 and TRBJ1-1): KAGVTQTPRYLIKTRGQQVTLSCSPISGHRSVSWYQQTPGQGLQFLFEYFSETQRNKGNFPGRFSGRQFSNSRSEMNVSTLELGDSALYLCASSLVDRSRVDAEAFFGQGTRLTVV.

CDR3: CASSPVDLNTEAFF. CDR3 sequence (DNA): TGTGCCAGCAGCCCTGTGGATCTGAACACTGAAGCTTTCTTT. The chain has TRBV4-2 and TRBJ1-1; D unresolved. Trimming shortened V by 4 bases and J by 0 bases, and 9 bases separated the two germline ends. The CDR3 totals 14 residues. CDR1 LGHNA and CDR2 YNFKEQ come from the germline V gene.

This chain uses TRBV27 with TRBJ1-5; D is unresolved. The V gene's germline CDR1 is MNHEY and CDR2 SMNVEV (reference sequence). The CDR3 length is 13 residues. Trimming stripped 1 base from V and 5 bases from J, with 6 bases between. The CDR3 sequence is CASSLYVDQPQHF. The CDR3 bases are TGTGCCAGCAGTTTATATGTAGATCAGCCCCAGCATTTT.

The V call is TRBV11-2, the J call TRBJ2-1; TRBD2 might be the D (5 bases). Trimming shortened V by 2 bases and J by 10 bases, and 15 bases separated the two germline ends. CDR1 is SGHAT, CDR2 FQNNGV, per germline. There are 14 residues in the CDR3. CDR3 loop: CASSLYGVEEEQFF. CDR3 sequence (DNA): TGTGCCAGCAGCTTATACGGGGTGGAGGAAGAGCAGTTCTTC.

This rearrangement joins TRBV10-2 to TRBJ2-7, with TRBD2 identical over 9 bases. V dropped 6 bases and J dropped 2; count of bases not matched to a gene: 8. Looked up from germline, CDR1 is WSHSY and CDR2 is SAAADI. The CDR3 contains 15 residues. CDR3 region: CASRGRLAVPYEQYF. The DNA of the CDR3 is TGCGCCAGCAGGGGCAGACTAGCGGTACCCTACGAGCAGTACTTC.

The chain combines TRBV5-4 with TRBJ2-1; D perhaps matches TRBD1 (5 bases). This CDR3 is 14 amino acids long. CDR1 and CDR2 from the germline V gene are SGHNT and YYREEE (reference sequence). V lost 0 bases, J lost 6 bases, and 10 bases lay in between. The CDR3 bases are TGTGCCAGCAGCTTGGGTTCGACAGTCAATGAGCAGTTCTTC. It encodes CASSLGSTVNEQFF.

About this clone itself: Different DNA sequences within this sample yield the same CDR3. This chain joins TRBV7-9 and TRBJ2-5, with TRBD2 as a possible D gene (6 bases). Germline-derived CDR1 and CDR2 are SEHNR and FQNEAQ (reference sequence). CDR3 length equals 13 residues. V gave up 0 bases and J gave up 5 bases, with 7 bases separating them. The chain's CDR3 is CASSLAGGETQYF. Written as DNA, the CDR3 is TGTGCCAGCAGCTTAGCCGGAGGGGAGACCCAGTACTTC.

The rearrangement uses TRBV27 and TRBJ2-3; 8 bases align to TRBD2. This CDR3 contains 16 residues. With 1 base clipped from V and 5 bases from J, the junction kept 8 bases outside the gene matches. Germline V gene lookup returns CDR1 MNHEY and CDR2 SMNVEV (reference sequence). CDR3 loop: CASSLLTAGALDTQYF. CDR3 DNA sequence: TGTGCCAGCAGTTTATTGACAGCGGGAGCGTTAGATACGCAGTATTTT.

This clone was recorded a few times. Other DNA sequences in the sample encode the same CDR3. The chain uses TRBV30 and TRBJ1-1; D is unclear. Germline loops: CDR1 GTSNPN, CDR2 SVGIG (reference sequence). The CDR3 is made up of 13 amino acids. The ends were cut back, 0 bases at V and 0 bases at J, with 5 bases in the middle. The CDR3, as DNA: TGTGCCTGGAGTGTTCGTCTGAACACTGAAGCTTTCTTT. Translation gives CAWSVRLNTEAFF.

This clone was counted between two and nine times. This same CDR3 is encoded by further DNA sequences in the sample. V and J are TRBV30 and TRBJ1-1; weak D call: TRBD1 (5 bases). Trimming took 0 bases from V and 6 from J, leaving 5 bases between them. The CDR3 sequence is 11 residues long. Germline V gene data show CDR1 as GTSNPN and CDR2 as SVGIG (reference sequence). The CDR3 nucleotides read TGTGCCTGGAGTGTGGGGGCTGAAGCTTTCTTT. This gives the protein CAWSVGAEAFF.

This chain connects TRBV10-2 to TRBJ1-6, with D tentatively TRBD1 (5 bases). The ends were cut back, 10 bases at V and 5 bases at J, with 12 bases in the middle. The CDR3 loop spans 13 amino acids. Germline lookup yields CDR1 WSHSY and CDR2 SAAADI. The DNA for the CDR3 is TGCGCCACCGCGGAGGGGAATAATTCACCCCTCCACTTT. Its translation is CATAEGNNSPLHF.

CDR3 nucleotides: TGTGCCAGCAGATTTAGCGGGAGGGCCGGGGAGCTGTTTTTT. The encoded protein is CASRFSGRAGELFF. This chain connects TRBV2 to TRBJ2-2; 11 positions agree with TRBD2. This CDR3 is built from 14 residues. In germline, CDR1 is SNHLY, CDR2 FYNNEI. The V segment lost 6 bases and the J segment 6 bases; nucleotides outside the gene matches: 3. Looking up the rest from reference TRBV2 and TRBJ2-2 gives the full variable domain: EPEVTQTPSHQVTQMGQEVILRCVPISNHLYFYWYRQILGQKVEFLVSFYNNEISEKSEIFDDQFSVERPDGSNFTLKIRSTKLEDSAMYFCASRFSGRAGELFFGEGSRLTVL.

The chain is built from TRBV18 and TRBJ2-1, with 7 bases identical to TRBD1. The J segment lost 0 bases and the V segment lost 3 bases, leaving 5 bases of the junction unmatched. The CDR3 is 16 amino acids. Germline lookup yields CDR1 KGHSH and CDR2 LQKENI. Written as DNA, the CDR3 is TGTGCCAGCTCACCCGACAGGGAGAGCTCCTACAATGAGCAGTTCTTC. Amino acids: CASSPDRESSYNEQFF.

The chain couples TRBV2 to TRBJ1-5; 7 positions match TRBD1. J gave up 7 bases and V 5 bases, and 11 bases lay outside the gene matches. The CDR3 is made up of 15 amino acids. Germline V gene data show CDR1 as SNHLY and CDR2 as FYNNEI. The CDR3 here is CASSLPGGRSQPQHF. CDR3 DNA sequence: TGTGCCAGCAGTCTCCCAGGGGGTAGGTCCCAGCCCCAGCATTTT.

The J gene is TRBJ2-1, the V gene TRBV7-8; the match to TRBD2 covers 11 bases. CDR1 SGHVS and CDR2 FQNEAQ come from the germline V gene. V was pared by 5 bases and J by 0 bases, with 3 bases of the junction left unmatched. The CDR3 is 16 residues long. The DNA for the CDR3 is TGTGCCAGCAGCGCCGGACTAGCGGGCTCCTACAATGAGCAGTTCTTC. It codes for CASSAGLAGSYNEQFF.

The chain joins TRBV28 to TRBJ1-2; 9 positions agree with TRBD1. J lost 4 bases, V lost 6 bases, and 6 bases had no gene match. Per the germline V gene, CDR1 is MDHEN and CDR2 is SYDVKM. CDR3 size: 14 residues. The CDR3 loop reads CASRPGQGIYGYTF. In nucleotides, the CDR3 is TGTGCCAGCAGACCTGGACAGGGGATCTATGGCTACACCTTC.

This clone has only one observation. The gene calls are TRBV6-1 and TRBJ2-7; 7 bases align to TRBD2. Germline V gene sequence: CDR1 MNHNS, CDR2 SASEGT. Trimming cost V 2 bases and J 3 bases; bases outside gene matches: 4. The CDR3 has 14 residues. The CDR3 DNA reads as TGTGCCAGCAGTGAATGGGGGGGATTCTACGAGCAGTACTTC. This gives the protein CASSEWGGFYEQYF.

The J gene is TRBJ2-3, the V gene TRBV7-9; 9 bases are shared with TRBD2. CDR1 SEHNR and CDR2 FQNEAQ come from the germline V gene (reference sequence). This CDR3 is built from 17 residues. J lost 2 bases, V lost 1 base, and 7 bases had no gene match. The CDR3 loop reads CASSLVAGAGITDTQYF. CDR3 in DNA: TGTGCCAGCAGCTTAGTAGCGGGAGCTGGGATCACAGATACGCAGTATTTT.

For the CDR3, the DNA is TGTGCCAGCAGCTTAGCGGCAGGGGACGAGAAACTGTTTTTT. This gives the protein CASSLAAGDEKLFF. The J gene is TRBJ1-4, the V gene TRBV13; TRBD1 might be the D (6 bases). Trimming removed 1 base from V and 11 bases from J, with 14 bases in between. The CDR3 totals 14 residues. Germline CDR1 and CDR2: PRHDT and FYEKMQ (reference sequence).

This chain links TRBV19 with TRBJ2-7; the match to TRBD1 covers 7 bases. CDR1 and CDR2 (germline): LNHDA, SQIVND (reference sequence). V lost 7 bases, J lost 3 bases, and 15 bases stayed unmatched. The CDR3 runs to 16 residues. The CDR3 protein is CASTRKVGDSHYEQYF. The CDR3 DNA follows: TGTGCCAGTACCCGAAAGGTGGGGGACAGCCACTACGAGCAGTACTTC.

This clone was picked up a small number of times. The CDR3 sequence is CASNGENYGYTF. As DNA, the CDR3 is TGTGCCAGTAATGGGGAGAACTATGGCTACACCTTC. V and J are TRBV19 and TRBJ1-2; D gene ambiguous. Per the germline V gene, CDR1 is LNHDA and CDR2 is SQIVND (reference sequence). The CDR3 consists of 12 residues. V shed 7 bases and J shed 2 bases, with 8 bases lying between them.